Shown below are 13 T cell receptor beta chains from a single sample sequenced in a study of blood T cells in healthy people across ages. A J-beta primer mix and a sample-barcoded 5' primer were used in a second PCR of roughly 6 to 12 cycles. MiXCR was run by TCRdb on the 5' RACE reads, yielding one entry per CDR3 protein. Among hundreds of thousands of distinct CDR3 sequences listed, 40% to 65% were seen once. The sample was blood. The receptors were sampled from an elderly woman in good health.

This clonotype appeared many times. This chain joins TRBV9 and TRBJ2-1; 8 nucleotides match TRBD2. Unmatched junction bases numbered 7, after V lost 6 bases and J lost 5 bases. CDR3 size: 14 residues. Per the germline V gene, CDR1 is SGDLS and CDR2 is YYNGEE. The CDR3 protein is CASTSYGRDNEQFF. The CDR3 DNA reads as TGTGCCAGCACCTCCTACGGGAGGGACAATGAGCAGTTCTTC.

As for this clonotype: A much bigger clone sits one base away, suggesting this may be a read error. The rearrangement links TRBV9 to TRBJ2-1; 13 nucleotides align to TRBD2. The CDR3 spans 16 residues. From germline, CDR1 is SGDLS and CDR2 YYNGEE. V was clipped by 3 bases and J by 6 bases; unmatched bases: 6. The CDR3 is CASSGNGTSGTNEQFF. The CDR3 DNA follows: TGTGCCAGCAGCGGCAACGGGACTAGCGGGACCAATGAGCAGTTCTTC.

This clonotype was detected ten times or more. J is TRBJ2-5 and V is TRBV12-3 or TRBV12-4; no reliable D call. The end of the DNA fits TRBJ2-7 better, so the J call may be wrong. The CDR3 runs to 13 residues. In nucleotides, the CDR3 is TGTGCCAGCAGTTTAGTCCACAATGGCGAGCAGTACTTC. This gives the protein CASSLVHNGEQYF.

J is TRBJ2-5 and V is TRBV7-7; 8 bases match TRBD2. The J call may be incorrect, as the DNA end agrees better with TRBJ2-1. From germline, CDR1 is SSHAT and CDR2 FNYEAQ (reference sequence). The CDR3 is made up of 13 amino acids. CDR3 region: CASSERQRETQFF. CDR3 coding DNA: TGTGCCAGCAGCGAGAGACAGCGGGAGACCCAGTTCTTC.

This clonotype was observed a handful of times. The chain is built from TRBV5-1 and TRBJ2-7; TRBD1 matches 7 bases. V gave up 3 bases and J gave up 3 bases; unmatched junction bases: 3. Germline CDR1 SGHRS, CDR2 YFSETQ. The CDR3 extends over 13 amino acids. This chain's CDR3 is CASSWTGDYEQYF. In DNA form, the CDR3 reads TGCGCCAGCAGCTGGACAGGTGACTACGAGCAGTACTTC.

The chain has TRBV29-1 and TRBJ2-5; D is uncertain. The length of the CDR3 is 11 residues. Trimming took 4 bases from V and 11 from J, leaving 14 bases between them. Germline CDR1 SQVTM, CDR2 ANQGSEA. CDR3 sequence (DNA): TGCAGCGTTGTTAGATCAGATGAGCAGTACTTC. Protein: CSVVRSDEQYF.

The rearrangement uses TRBV6-2 or TRBV6-3 and TRBJ2-6; D gene uncertain. Germline CDR1 reads MNHEY; CDR2 reads SVGEGT. The CDR3 covers 15 residues. V was shortened by 5 bases and J by 4 bases, with 12 bases between the two germline ends. The CDR3 region has the DNA TGTGCCAGCAGTCCCCAGGTATCCGGGGCCAACGTCCTGACTTTC. It translates to CASSPQVSGANVLTF.

The chain employs TRBV7-8 and TRBJ1-4; D remains unclear. CDR1 is SGHVS, CDR2 FQNEAQ, per germline. The CDR3 is 13 amino acids. Trimming took off 5 bases at V and 9 bases at J, with 13 bases between the two ends. CDR3 bases: TGTGCCAGCAGCCCCCAGCAGACGAAAAAACTGTTTTTT. This sequence encodes CASSPQQTKKLFF. Drawing the rest from reference TRBV7-8 and TRBJ1-4, the complete variable domain is GAGVSQSPRYKVAKRGQDVALRCDPISGHVSLFWYQQALGQGPEFLTYFQNEAQLDKSGLPSDRFFAERPEGSVSTLKIQRTQQEDSAVYLCASSPQQTKKLFFGSGTQLSVL.

This clonotype was counted many times. The chain couples TRBV4-2 to TRBJ2-1, with 9 positions matching TRBD2. This CDR3 region has 17 residues. Trimming removed 3 bases from V and 5 bases from J; junction bases left unmatched: 11. The germline V gene has CDR1 LGHNA and CDR2 YNFKEQ. CDR3 bases: TGTGCCAGCAGCCAGTCCCAGGTTAGCGGGGGTCACAATGAGCAGTTCTTC. Translating gives CASSQSQVSGGHNEQFF.

Turning to this clonotype: A much larger clone sits a single nucleotide away, making a read error possible. CDR3: CASTRGTENTEAFF. The CDR3 bases are TGTGCCAGCACCCGAGGCACGGAGAACACTGAAGCTTTCTTT. The genes are TRBV3-1 and TRBJ1-1; D uncertain. Germline V gene sequence: CDR1 LGHDT, CDR2 YNNKEL (reference sequence). V was pared by 7 bases and J by 1 base, with 13 bases between. This CDR3 is built from 14 residues.

This clonotype has a handful of counts. The chain is built from TRBV5-6 and TRBJ1-1; maybe TRBD1 (6 bases). Trimming removed 4 bases from V and 0 bases from J, with 22 bases in between. Germline lookup yields CDR1 SGHDT and CDR2 YYEEEE. The CDR3 totals 18 residues. As DNA, the CDR3 is TGTGCCAGCAGCCTGATACGATCAGGGGTTGGGATGAACACTGAAGCTTTCTTT. Protein product: CASSLIRSGVGMNTEAFF.

This clonotype was detected ten times or more. V usage is TRBV3-1 and J usage is TRBJ2-1, with TRBD2 matching 7 bases. Losses at the gene ends were 1 base for V and 0 bases for J; bases not matched to a gene: 3. The germline V gene has CDR1 LGHDT and CDR2 YNNKEL (reference sequence). The CDR3 consists of 16 residues. In nucleotides, the CDR3 is TGTGCCAGCAGCCAAGGGGGCGGGAGCTCCTACAATGAGCAGTTCTTC. Translating gives CASSQGGGSSYNEQFF.

About this clonotype: The junction departs from the called germline gene at one end, perhaps through a read error. This chain joins TRBV4-1 and TRBJ2-7; D remains ambiguous. The CDR3 covers 14 residues. Germline lookup yields CDR1 MGHRA and CDR2 YSYEKL. CDR3 amino acids: CASSPAQVSYEQNF. The CDR3 DNA is TGCGCCAGCAGCCCTGCTCAGGTCTCCTACGAGCAGAACTTC.